Given below is one T cell receptor beta chain in context. The sample comes from a study of beta chain features in type 1 diabetes. The whole isolated RNA underwent reverse transcription, so sequencing captured expressed TCRB transcripts. Repertoires were generated with immunoSEQ multiplex PCR, while TCRdb's copy carries only in-frame clones and drops some. The sample contains hundreds of thousands of clones, 30% of which appear only once. Germline CDR1 is SGHVS and CDR2 is FQNEAQ. With 4 bases clipped from V and 0 bases from J, the junction kept 3 bases outside the gene matches. CDR3 size: 15 residues.

Sequenced material: naive CD4+ T cells from blood. The receptor was isolated from a man aged 18 to 35 in good health. The rearrangement joins TRBV7-8 to TRBJ2-1; 7 bases line up with TRBD2. The CDR3 DNA is TGTGCCAGCAGCTCGAGGACTAGCTCCTACAATGAGCAGTTCTTC. Encoded protein: CASSSRTSSYNEQFF.